These T cell receptor beta chains were read from a single sample in a study of shared clonotypes between healthy human individuals. Using immunoSEQ multiplex PCR, the repertoire was profiled, and TCRdb retains in-frame clones only, with some absent. The sample lists more than 1 million clones; about 80% were seen once. Sequenced input: memory CD4+ T cells from PBMCs. The receptors originated from a man between 18 and 29 years old in good health. Some clones in this sample may be carry-over from other donors' samples. Both conserved end residues are part of each CDR3. Each record gives: J gene, clone size, V gene, D gene, CDR3 DNA, CDR3 protein. The D gene is left open where the match is weak. Clone size appears in some rows only: once, few, many, or a class for an expanded clone.

J: TRBJ2-7
size: NA
V: TRBV10-3
D: NA
DNA: TGTGCCATCAGGGGGGACCTCAGCGCGCGGGAGCAGTACTTC
CDR3: CAIRGDLSAREQYF

J: TRBJ1-5
size: NA
V: TRBV6-5
D: NA
DNA: TGTGCCACGGGGACACCGAATCAGCCCCAGCATTTT
CDR3: CATGTPNQPQHF

J: TRBJ2-1
size: NA
V: TRBV5-1
D: NA
DNA: TGCGCCAGCAGCTTGGATTTTTTAGCGCAAGATGAGCAGTTCTTC
CDR3: CASSLDFLAQDEQFF

J: TRBJ1-1
size: NA
V: TRBV5-4
D: NA
DNA: TGTGCCAGCAGCGGACAGAAAAACACTGAAGCTTTCTTT
CDR3: CASSGQKNTEAFF

J: TRBJ2-4
size: NA
V: TRBV29-1
D: NA
DNA: TGCAGCGTTGGGGTGAGGGGTCGGGTTGACATTCAGTACTTC
CDR3: CSVGVRGRVDIQYF

J: TRBJ1-2
size: NA
V: TRBV19
D: NA
DNA: TGTGCCAGTAGGACAGGAGCTAACTATGGCTACACCTTC
CDR3: CASRTGANYGYTF

J: TRBJ1-1
size: NA
V: TRBV5-1
D: NA
DNA: TGCGCCAGCAGCTCGGCACGGGGAGGCACTGAAGCTTTCTTT
CDR3: CASSSARGGTEAFF

J: TRBJ2-6
size: NA
V: TRBV9
D: NA
DNA: TGTGCCAGCAGCCCTGGGGCAGGGCGCTCTGGGGCCAACGTCCTGACTTTC
CDR3: CASSPGAGRSGANVLTF

J: TRBJ1-1
size: few
V: TRBV29-1
D: TRBD1
DNA: TGCAGCGTTGGACAGGGAGACACTGAAGCTTTCTTT
CDR3: CSVGQGDTEAFF

J: TRBJ2-1
size: NA
V: TRBV28
D: NA
DNA: TGTGCCAGCAGCTCGCCAGGGGATTACAATGAGCAGTTCTTC
CDR3: CASSSPGDYNEQFF

J: TRBJ2-1
size: many
V: TRBV29-1
D: NA
DNA: TGCAGCGCCAGGAAAACTAGCTCCTACAATGAGCAGTTCTTC
CDR3: CSARKTSSYNEQFF

J: TRBJ2-7
size: NA
V: TRBV6-6
D: NA
DNA: TGTGCCAGCAGTTACGGCCATGCCTACGAGCAGTACTTC
CDR3: CASSYGHAYEQYF

J: TRBJ2-1
size: NA
V: TRBV27
D: TRBD2
DNA: TGTGCCAGCATTCGGGGAGCGGGATCGGTTTACAATGAGCAGTTCTTC
CDR3: CASIRGAGSVYNEQFF

J: TRBJ2-7
size: once
V: TRBV5-4
D: TRBD1
DNA: TGTGCCAGCAGCTTTGACAGGGTAGGCCACGAGCAGTACTTC
CDR3: CASSFDRVGHEQYF

J: TRBJ1-2
size: NA
V: TRBV2
D: NA
DNA: TGTGCCAGCAGACAGGCCGGGGCCGGCTACACCTTC
CDR3: CASRQAGAGYTF

J: TRBJ2-2
size: NA
V: TRBV5-1
D: NA
DNA: TGCGCCAGCAGCTTGGAACCGGGACTGACGAACACCGGGGAGCTGTTTTTT
CDR3: CASSLEPGLTNTGELFF

J: TRBJ1-2
size: NA
V: TRBV11-3
D: NA
DNA: TGTGCCAGCAGCCTTAAAGACGCTCACACCTTC
CDR3: CASSLKDAHTF

J: TRBJ2-7
size: NA
V: TRBV7-2
D: NA
DNA: TGTGCCAGCAGCGTTACCGGGACAACCAACTACGAGCAGTACTTC
CDR3: CASSVTGTTNYEQYF

J: TRBJ2-7
size: NA
V: TRBV5-1
D: TRBD2
DNA: TGCGCCAGCAGCTTCCTAGCGGGATCAAGCGGCGAGCAGTACTTC
CDR3: CASSFLAGSSGEQYF

J: TRBJ2-3
size: NA
V: TRBV27
D: NA
DNA: TGTGCCAGCAGTCAGAGGGACACGAGCACAGATACGCAGTATTTT
CDR3: CASSQRDTSTDTQYF

J: TRBJ1-1
size: few
V: TRBV28
D: TRBD1
DNA: TGTGCCAGCAGTATACCAACCACCCGACAGGGAGAGTTGAACACTGAAGCTTTCTTT
CDR3: CASSIPTTRQGELNTEAFF

J: TRBJ2-3
size: NA
V: TRBV29-1
D: NA
DNA: TGCAGCGTTGTCTGGTGGGAGCCAGCAGATACGCAGTATTTT
CDR3: CSVVWWEPADTQYF

J: TRBJ2-3
size: NA
V: TRBV10-3
D: TRBD2
DNA: TGTGCCATCAGCCAAGGACTAGCGGGACAGACGCAGTATTTT
CDR3: CAISQGLAGQTQYF

J: TRBJ2-7
size: NA
V: TRBV13
D: NA
DNA: TGTGCCAGCAGCTTCGGCCGGGGCTATTACGAGCAGTACTTC
CDR3: CASSFGRGYYEQYF

J: TRBJ1-2
size: NA
V: TRBV2
D: NA
DNA: TGTGCCAGCAGTGAGCAGGTTCTCTATGGCTACACCTTC
CDR3: CASSEQVLYGYTF

J: TRBJ2-5
size: NA
V: TRBV7-3
D: NA
DNA: TGTGCCAGCAGCTCAGATGGGCGGGGAGAGACCCAGTACTTC
CDR3: CASSSDGRGETQYF

J: TRBJ2-7
size: once
V: TRBV30
D: NA
DNA: TGTGCCTGGAACGAGGACAGTTCCCACGAGCAGTACTTC
CDR3: CAWNEDSSHEQYF

J: TRBJ1-1
size: NA
V: TRBV28
D: NA
DNA: TGTGCCAGCAGTTTACGGAGTGAAGCTTTCTTT
CDR3: CASSLRSEAFF

J: TRBJ1-1
size: NA
V: TRBV28
D: NA
DNA: TGTGCCAGCAGTCCTAGGACCCCCCGGGTGGTTAACACTGAAGCTTTCTTT
CDR3: CASSPRTPRVVNTEAFF

J: TRBJ2-7
size: NA
V: TRBV2
D: NA
DNA: TGTGCCAGCAGTGGAGCCGGGGACACCTACGAGCAGTACTTC
CDR3: CASSGAGDTYEQYF

J: TRBJ2-7
size: NA
V: TRBV4-1
D: TRBD1
DNA: TGCGCCAGCAGCCACCCGGGACAGGGACGATCCTACGAGCAGTACTTC
CDR3: CASSHPGQGRSYEQYF

J: TRBJ2-3
size: NA
V: TRBV29-1
D: NA
DNA: TGCAGCGGAGTAAGGCAGGGGACAGATACGCAGTATTTT
CDR3: CSGVRQGTDTQYF

J: TRBJ1-1
size: NA
V: TRBV7-9
D: NA
DNA: TGTGCCAGCAGCCGCCCTTTGACAGGTCCCACTGAAGCTTTCTTT
CDR3: CASSRPLTGPTEAFF

J: TRBJ2-3
size: once
V: TRBV2
D: NA
DNA: TGTGCCAGCAGGACCACAGATACGCAGTATTTT
CDR3: CASRTTDTQYF

J: TRBJ1-5
size: NA
V: TRBV5-1
D: NA
DNA: TGCGCCAGCAGCTGGACAGTCAATCAGCCCCAGCATTTT
CDR3: CASSWTVNQPQHF

J: TRBJ2-7
size: NA
V: TRBV4-2
D: TRBD2
DNA: TGTGCCAGCAGCCAAGGGGGAGGGGCGCCCGCCTACGAGCAGTACTTC
CDR3: CASSQGGGAPAYEQYF

J: TRBJ2-1
size: NA
V: TRBV5-4
D: TRBD2
DNA: TGTGCCAGCAGCATAGCAGCGGGGAGCAGCATCAATGAGCAGTTCTTC
CDR3: CASSIAAGSSINEQFF

J: TRBJ1-1
size: few
V: TRBV6-1
D: TRBD1
DNA: TGTGCCAGCAGTGGGACAGGGGGCTACACTGAAGCTTTCTTT
CDR3: CASSGTGGYTEAFF

J: TRBJ2-3
size: NA
V: TRBV10-3
D: NA
DNA: TGTGCCATCAGTGGAGGTCAGGGCTTCACAGATACGCAGTATTTT
CDR3: CAISGGQGFTDTQYF

J: TRBJ2-5
size: NA
V: TRBV20-1
D: NA
DNA: TGCAGTGCTAGAGATCGAGAGACCCAGTACTTC
CDR3: CSARDRETQYF

J: TRBJ2-3
size: NA
V: TRBV5-4
D: NA
DNA: TGTGCCAGCAGCTTCGCCTGGCGGACAGATACGCAGTATTTT
CDR3: CASSFAWRTDTQYF

J: TRBJ2-1
size: NA
V: TRBV5-1
D: TRBD2
DNA: TGCGCCAGCAGCAAAACCGGGACTAGCGGGAGCAATGAGCAGTTCTTC
CDR3: CASSKTGTSGSNEQFF